The clone carrying this TCR beta chain was detected once. The sample is drawn from a study of PD-L1 blockade in urothelial cancer. Study-level information: Bladder-origin urothelial cancer in males covered about 90% of the 29 patients. T cells numbered a median of about 150,000 in the blood samples.

The CDR3 runs 13 residues. The V gene lost 5 bases and the J gene lost 3 bases, with 9 bases spanning the gap. Germline CDR1 is SGHTA and CDR2 is FQGTGA. TCRdb's copy holds only in-frame clones and misses some; the assay was immunoSEQ multiplex PCR. The sample comprises about 110,000 clones, 70% to 85% of which are singletons, and 2.4% rests with the top ten. Each patient gave between 1 and 8 samples of peripheral blood mononuclear cells, which were collected pretreatment and during treatment. The V and J genes are TRBV7-3 and TRBJ2-3; D is unresolved. This receptor was obtained from a man over 45 with urothelial cancer. The material sequenced was PBMCs, taken around atezolizumab (anti-PD-L1) treatment. CDR3 residues: CASSLIATDTQYF. The CDR3 coding sequence is TGTGCCAGCAGCCTAATAGCAACAGATACGCAGTATTTT.